A single sample is the source of the 32 T cell receptor beta chains below, sequenced in a study of T cell responses to AZD1222 COVID-19 vaccine. Sequencing was performed with immunoSEQ multiplex PCR; in TCRdb, only in-frame clones are kept and a portion is missing. The repertoire holds 150,000 to 200,000 clones, with just over 90% as singletons. This sample comprised peripheral blood, obtained 28 days after the second AZD1222 dose. The receptors originated from an adult who received the AZD1222 COVID-19 vaccine.

This clone has a single count. J is TRBJ1-1 and V is TRBV10-1, with D unresolved. Trimming took off 2 bases at V and 11 bases at J, with 12 bases between the two ends. The CDR3 covers 12 residues. Germline CDR1 is WNHNN and CDR2 is SYGVQD (reference sequence). CDR3 sequence: CASSEESRGAFF. Written as DNA, the CDR3 is TGCGCCAGCAGTGAGGAGTCCCGCGGGGCTTTCTTT.

This clone is a singleton in its sample. The chain has TRBV19 and TRBJ2-6; 7 bases fit TRBD1. Losses at the gene ends were 5 bases for V and 3 bases for J; bases not matched to a gene: 13. CDR3 length equals 18 residues. CDR1 and CDR2 from the germline V gene are LNHDA and SQIVND (reference sequence). In DNA form, the CDR3 reads TGTGCCAGTAGTGCGGCGAAAGGGGGCCCTTATGGGGCCAACGTCCTGACTTTC. Its translation is CASSAAKGGPYGANVLTF.

V usage is TRBV5-1 and J usage is TRBJ2-2, with D hard to call. V was clipped by 2 bases and J by 0 bases, with 8 bases between them. The CDR3 loop spans 15 amino acids. CDR1 is SGHRS and CDR2 is YFSETQ in the germline V gene. The CDR3 reads CASSFPLPNTGELFF. The CDR3 bases are TGCGCCAGCAGCTTTCCACTACCGAACACCGGGGAGCTGTTTTTT. The full variable domain, rest sourced from reference TRBV5-1 and TRBJ2-2, is KAGVTQTPRYLIKTRGQQVTLSCSPISGHRSVSWYQQTPGQGLQFLFEYFSETQRNKGNFPGRFSGRQFSNSRSEMNVSTLELGDSALYLCASSFPLPNTGELFFGEGSRLTVL.

This chain connects TRBV5-1 to TRBJ2-3, with 8 bases fitting TRBD2. Germline lookup yields CDR1 SGHRS and CDR2 YFSETQ. The CDR3 sequence is 16 residues long. Trimming at V came to 0 bases and at J to 2 bases, leaving 5 bases not matched to a gene. The CDR3 bases are TGCGCCAGCAGCTTGGGAGGCGGGGGGACCACAGATACGCAGTATTTT. This gives the protein CASSLGGGGTTDTQYF.

The chain couples TRBV10-3 to TRBJ1-2, with 8 bases that match TRBD1. Germline loops: CDR1 ENHRY, CDR2 SYGVKD. The CDR3 covers 14 residues. V dropped 3 bases and J dropped 8; count of bases not matched to a gene: 8. CDR3 sequence: CAISEGQGAEGYTF. The CDR3 DNA is TGTGCCATCAGTGAAGGGCAGGGGGCAGAAGGCTACACCTTC.

The chain has TRBV29-1 and TRBJ2-3; 7 bases are shared with TRBD1. The V gene's germline CDR1 is SQVTM and CDR2 ANQGSEA. The CDR3 runs to 13 residues. The J segment lost 5 bases and the V segment lost 6 bases, leaving 8 bases of the junction unmatched. CDR3: CSVAPNRGDTQYF. In DNA, the CDR3 is TGCAGCGTAGCTCCCAACAGGGGAGATACGCAGTATTTT.

The gene calls are TRBV12-3 or TRBV12-4 and TRBJ2-2; possible D gene TRBD2, 6 bases. The CDR3 spans 13 residues. The V end lost 6 bases, the J end lost 9 bases, and 14 bases lay between the germline ends. DNA for the CDR3: TGTGCCAGCAGCCCCGGGGGAGCCCGGGAGCTGTTTTTT. Translating gives CASSPGGARELFF.

The chain links TRBV5-8 to TRBJ2-2; either TRBD1 or TRBD2 may supply D (5 bases each). V lost 5 bases, J lost 5 bases, and 16 bases lay in between. The CDR3 spans 15 residues. CDR1 and CDR2 from the germline V gene are SGHTS and YDEGEE. The chain's CDR3 is CASSLFVGVTGELFF. The DNA of the CDR3 is TGTGCCAGCAGTCTCTTTGTGGGGGTAACCGGGGAGCTGTTTTTT.

This chain links TRBV5-1 with TRBJ1-2; tentative D call: TRBD1 (5 bases). The CDR3 is 13 residues long. Germline values: CDR1 SGHRS, CDR2 YFSETQ. V was shortened by 0 bases and J by 4 bases, with 7 bases between the two germline ends. In nucleotides, the CDR3 is TGCGCCAGCAGCTTGGTGCAGGGCTATGGCTACACCTTC. It yields the protein CASSLVQGYGYTF. Using reference TRBV5-1 and TRBJ1-2 for the parts outside the CDR3, the full variable domain is KAGVTQTPRYLIKTRGQQVTLSCSPISGHRSVSWYQQTPGQGLQFLFEYFSETQRNKGNFPGRFSGRQFSNSRSEMNVSTLELGDSALYLCASSLVQGYGYTFGSGTRLTVV.

V is TRBV6-2 or TRBV6-3 and J is TRBJ1-5; possibly TRBD1 for D (5 bases). Trimming shortened V by 6 bases and J by 4 bases, and 10 bases separated the two germline ends. In germline, CDR1 is MNHEY, CDR2 SVGEGT. The CDR3 runs to 13 residues. The CDR3 loop reads CASSLTENQPQHF. CDR3 nucleotides: TGTGCCAGCAGCCTGACAGAAAATCAGCCCCAGCATTTT.

V gene TRBV19 combines with J gene TRBJ2-2, with 8 bases identical to TRBD1. Germline V CDR1 and CDR2: LNHDA, SQIVND (reference sequence). With V trimmed by 1 base and J by 6 bases, 10 bases remained unmatched. The CDR3 is 17 residues long. The CDR3 is CASSIAPGQARAGELFF. The CDR3 DNA reads as TGTGCCAGTAGTATAGCTCCGGGACAGGCAAGGGCCGGGGAGCTGTTTTTT.

The chain links TRBV10-2 to TRBJ1-1; D unclear. This CDR3 comprises 15 residues. Trimming shortened V by 0 bases and J by 7 bases, and 15 bases separated the two germline ends. Germline V CDR1 and CDR2: WSHSY, SAAADI. The CDR3 region has the DNA TGCGCCAGCAGTGAGTCGCATATCCGCTCCAGTGAAGCTTTCTTT. It codes for CASSESHIRSSEAFF.

This clone was seen a handful of times. The rearrangement uses TRBV29-1 and TRBJ2-7; 7 bases are a match to TRBD1. J gave up 4 bases and V 4 bases, and 4 bases lay outside the gene matches. Germline-derived CDR1 and CDR2 are SQVTM and ANQGSEA. The CDR3 is made up of 12 amino acids. The CDR3 sequence is CSVGQGSYEQYF. Here the CDR3 DNA reads TGCAGCGTTGGACAGGGATCTTACGAGCAGTACTTC.

Concerning this clone: Relative to the germline gene, one junction end is altered; a read error may explain this. The chain links TRBV6-5 to TRBJ2-5; possibly TRBD1 for D (6 bases). Germline V gene data show CDR1 as MNHEY and CDR2 as SVGAGI. CDR3 size: 16 residues. CDR3 region: CASSYNRDTYQEIQYF. CDR3 coding DNA: TGTGCCAGCAGTTACAACCGGGACACATACCAAGAGATCCAGTACTTC.

This sequence joins TRBV4-2 and TRBJ1-2; D unclear. V was pared by 1 base and J by 7 bases, with 19 bases between. The CDR3 has 16 residues. Per the germline V gene, CDR1 is LGHNA and CDR2 is YNFKEQ. The CDR3 sequence is CASSQGSKDTLRGYTF. CDR3 DNA sequence: TGTGCCAGCAGCCAAGGTTCGAAGGATACCCTGCGTGGCTACACCTTC.

This clone was found once. V gene TRBV18 combines with J gene TRBJ2-1; D is unresolved. V was shortened by 4 bases and J by 1 base, with 11 bases between the two germline ends. The length of the CDR3 is 15 residues. Germline CDR1 is KGHSH and CDR2 is LQKENI. The CDR3 DNA reads TGTGCCAGCTCACTTCCTCTGAGGTCCTACAATGAGCAGTTCTTC. This translates into CASSLPLRSYNEQFF. Using reference TRBV18 and TRBJ2-1 for the parts outside the CDR3, the full variable domain is NAGVMQNPRHLVRRRGQEARLRCSPMKGHSHVYWYRQLPEEGLKFMVYLQKENIIDESGMPKERFSAEFPKEGPSILRIQQVVRGDSAAYFCASSLPLRSYNEQFFGPGTRLTVL.

This clone has a single count. This chain uses TRBV4-2 with TRBJ2-5; D remains ambiguous. Germline CDR1 reads LGHNA; CDR2 reads YNFKEQ. The length of the CDR3 is 14 residues. Trimming left V 2 bases short and J 2 bases short, with 9 bases between. CDR3 bases: TGTGCCAGCAGCCAAACCCTCGCGCAAGAGACCCAGTACTTC. Its translation is CASSQTLAQETQYF.

The chain recombines TRBV29-1 with TRBJ1-1; D gene uncertain. Germline V gene sequence: CDR1 SQVTM, CDR2 ANQGSEA. The V and J ends lost 4 bases and 1 base respectively, with 10 bases between them. This CDR3 has 13 amino acids. The CDR3, as DNA: TGCAGCGTTGTTCGTAGACAGAACACTGAAGCTTTCTTT. Its translation is CSVVRRQNTEAFF. The complete variable domain, with remaining parts taken from reference TRBV29-1 and TRBJ1-1, reads SAVISQKPSRDICQRGTSLTIQCQVDSQVTMMFWYRQQPGQSLTLIATANQGSEATYESGFVIDKFPISRPNLTFSTLTVSNMSPEDSSIYLCSVVRRQNTEAFFGQGTRLTVV.

The chain has TRBV27 and TRBJ2-3; the D is unclear. CDR1 and CDR2 (germline): MNHEY, SMNVEV (reference sequence). The CDR3 contains 15 residues. Trimming shortened V by 2 bases and J by 0 bases, and 9 bases separated the two germline ends. The CDR3 bases are TGTGCCAGCAGTTTAAGCGTGGGTAGCACAGATACGCAGTATTTT. Protein sequence: CASSLSVGSTDTQYF.

The gene calls are TRBV15 and TRBJ2-7, with a weak D call TRBD2 (6 bases). Trimming left V 5 bases short and J 2 bases short, with 10 bases between. The CDR3 runs to 13 residues. Germline V CDR1 and CDR2: LNHNV, YYDKDF (reference sequence). The CDR3 bases are TGTGCCACCAGCGCACGACTAGCCTACGAGCAGTACTTC. It translates to CATSARLAYEQYF.

The V gene is TRBV5-4, the J gene TRBJ2-4, with D possibly TRBD2 on 6 matching bases. This CDR3 comprises 14 residues. V dropped 4 bases and J dropped 0 bases, with 8 bases sitting between them. Germline V gene data show CDR1 as SGHNT and CDR2 as YYREEE (reference sequence). CDR3 amino acids: CASSPGLAKNIQYF. In DNA form, the CDR3 reads TGTGCCAGCAGCCCGGGACTAGCCAAAAACATTCAGTACTTC.

The chain uses TRBV12-5 and TRBJ2-2; possible D gene TRBD1, 6 bases. The length of the CDR3 is 16 residues. V was cut by 5 bases and J by 4 bases, with 17 bases left in between. Per germline, CDR1 LGHNT and CDR2 FRNRAP. CDR3 bases: TGTGCTAGTGGTGCCCCTAGGGGGTCGAGCACCGGGGAGCTGTTTTTT. Protein sequence: CASGAPRGSSTGELFF. The full variable domain, with the rest looked up from reference TRBV12-5 and TRBJ2-2, is DARVTQTPRHKVTEMGQEVTMRCQPILGHNTVFWYRQTMMQGLELLAYFRNRAPLDDSGMPKDRFSAEMPDATLATLKIQPSEPRDSAVYFCASGAPRGSSTGELFFGEGSRLTVL.

J is TRBJ2-6 and V is TRBV15; a possible D gene is TRBD1 (6 bases). With 4 bases removed from V and 0 bases from J, the gap between germline ends came to 7 bases. The CDR3 consists of 15 residues. Per the germline V gene, CDR1 is LNHNV and CDR2 is YYDKDF (reference sequence). CDR3 sequence: CATSMDSSGANVLTF. The CDR3 nucleotides are TGTGCCACCAGCATGGACAGCTCTGGGGCCAACGTCCTGACTTTC.

This clone was observed a few times. V is TRBV19 and J is TRBJ1-6; D gene unclear. The CDR3 length is 15 residues. Trimming took 7 bases from V and 9 from J, leaving 19 bases between them. CDR1 is LNHDA, CDR2 SQIVND, per germline (reference sequence). This chain's CDR3 is CASTLGLTEGSPLHF. CDR3 in DNA: TGTGCCAGTACCCTCGGACTTACCGAGGGTTCACCCCTCCACTTT.

This clone was observed a handful of times. The gene calls are TRBV4-1 and TRBJ1-2; tentatively, D is TRBD1 (5 bases). Trimming stripped 4 bases from V and 2 bases from J, with 11 bases between. The CDR3 consists of 14 residues. The germline gives CDR1 MGHRA, CDR2 YSYEKL. The CDR3 is CASSLGTGNYGYTF. Here the CDR3 DNA reads TGCGCCAGCAGCCTCGGGACGGGGAACTATGGCTACACCTTC.

The V gene is TRBV4-1, the J gene TRBJ2-7; 9 nucleotides line up with TRBD2. CDR1 is MGHRA, CDR2 YSYEKL, per germline. CDR3 size: 14 residues. J lost 6 bases, V lost 4 bases, and 7 bases had no gene match. The chain's CDR3 is CASSLSGGHFEQYF. The CDR3 nucleotides are TGCGCCAGCAGCCTGAGCGGGGGGCACTTCGAGCAGTACTTC.

The chain employs TRBV12-3 or TRBV12-4 and TRBJ2-7, with a possible D match to TRBD1 (6 bases). The V and J ends lost 3 bases and 6 bases respectively, with 9 bases between them. CDR3 length equals 12 residues. The CDR3: CASSFPRGEQYF. CDR3 nucleotide sequence: TGTGCCAGCAGTTTCCCCAGGGGCGAGCAGTACTTC.

V gene TRBV18 combines with J gene TRBJ1-1; D remains unclear. This CDR3 is built from 14 residues. Germline loops: CDR1 KGHSH, CDR2 LQKENI. V lost 6 bases, J lost 0 bases, and 11 bases lay in between. CDR3 sequence: CASSSGNMNTEAFF. CDR3 bases: TGTGCCAGCTCGTCGGGAAACATGAACACTGAAGCTTTCTTT.

Details on this clone: The same CDR3 can be traced to other DNA sequences in this sample. The chain combines TRBV5-1 with TRBJ1-3; unclear D gene. This CDR3 contains 15 residues. Germline lookup yields CDR1 SGHRS and CDR2 YFSETQ. Trimming shortened V by 1 base and J by 0 bases, and 8 bases separated the two germline ends. In DNA form, the CDR3 reads TGCGCCAGCAGCTTGATGGGCTCCTCTGGAAACACCATATATTTT. It yields the protein CASSLMGSSGNTIYF. The full variable domain, completed using reference TRBV5-1 and TRBJ1-3, is KAGVTQTPRYLIKTRGQQVTLSCSPISGHRSVSWYQQTPGQGLQFLFEYFSETQRNKGNFPGRFSGRQFSNSRSEMNVSTLELGDSALYLCASSLMGSSGNTIYFGEGSWLTVV.

This chain connects TRBV9 to TRBJ1-5, with D possibly TRBD1 on 5 matching bases. The germline V and J ends were trimmed by 3 bases and 5 bases, with 9 bases remaining between them. This CDR3 contains 13 residues. Germline V gene lookup returns CDR1 SGDLS and CDR2 YYNGEE. The DNA for the CDR3 is TGTGCCAGCAGCGGTACAGGAGATCAGCCCCAGCATTTT. Translation: CASSGTGDQPQHF.

The gene calls are TRBV5-4 and TRBJ1-2, with 8 positions matching TRBD1. Germline V gene sequence: CDR1 SGHNT, CDR2 YYREEE (reference sequence). Trimming removed 3 bases from V and 8 bases from J; junction bases left unmatched: 12. The CDR3 extends over 15 amino acids. The CDR3 DNA is TGTGCCAGCAGCTCTGGACAGGGAACGACGAGAGGCTACACCTTC. Translated, it gives CASSSGQGTTRGYTF.

This chain uses TRBV5-6 with TRBJ1-1; D remains unclear. The CDR3 has 14 amino acids. V lost 1 base and J 5 bases, leaving 12 bases between the germline ends. Germline loops: CDR1 SGHDT, CDR2 YYEEEE. The CDR3 sequence is CASSLTGPGTEAFF. CDR3 in DNA: TGTGCCAGCAGCTTGACGGGCCCGGGGACTGAAGCTTTCTTT.